What follows are 32 T cell receptor beta chains derived from one specimen sequenced in a study of blood T cell repertoires in COVID-19 (dated by TCRdb to the early 2020s). The receptor library was made with the immunoSEQ multiplex PCR assay. Sourced from immuneACCESS, this table was stored by TCRdb with only in-frame sequences that have V and J called. A share of the clones is absent; for the studies checked, an unresolved V gene accounts for under half, and the remainder has no known explanation. The sample table holds under 250,000 clones, of which around 86% were seen once. Roughly 2% of the sample lies in the top ten. Sequenced: peripheral blood. These receptors all come from a man aged 30-40 years who had recovered from COVID-19.

This chain connects TRBV7-7 to TRBJ2-2; D is ambiguous. V lost 5 bases, J lost 6 bases, and 10 bases lay in between. CDR3 size: 13 residues. CDR1 is SSHAT, CDR2 FNYEAQ, per germline (reference sequence). The CDR3 DNA reads TGTGCCAGCAGCCCTTCCCCCGCCGGGGAGCTGTTTTTT. This sequence encodes CASSPSPAGELFF.

The rearrangement links TRBV28 to TRBJ1-2, with D unclear. Germline-derived CDR1 and CDR2 are MDHEN and SYDVKM. The CDR3 runs 12 residues. Trimming took off 5 bases at V and 5 bases at J, with 9 bases between the two ends. This chain's CDR3 is CASSGLVYGYTF. The CDR3 DNA follows: TGTGCCAGCAGTGGCCTGGTTTATGGCTACACCTTC.

The CDR3, as DNA: TGTGCCAGCAGCTGGACCTTAGACAGTTCAGAAAAACTGTTTTTT. Protein sequence: CASSWTLDSSEKLFF. The chain carries TRBV5-4 and TRBJ1-4, with D possibly TRBD1 on 5 matching bases. CDR3 length: 15 residues. CDR1 and CDR2 (germline): SGHNT, YYREEE (reference sequence). The germline V and J ends were trimmed by 3 bases and 8 bases, with 17 bases remaining between them.

V and J are TRBV3-1 (or the pseudogene TRBV3-2) and TRBJ2-5; 10 bases align to TRBD1. Per germline, CDR1 LGHDT and CDR2 YNNKEL (reference sequence). This CDR3 has 14 amino acids. J gave up 4 bases and V 2 bases, and 1 base lay outside the gene matches. CDR3 amino acids: CASSQRTGGETQYF. The CDR3 nucleotides are TGTGCCAGCAGCCAACGGACAGGGGGAGAGACCCAGTACTTC.

This clone was found a few times. The rearrangement joins TRBV7-2 to TRBJ1-6, with 9 bases identical to TRBD1. Germline V gene sequence: CDR1 SGHTA, CDR2 FQGNSA. This CDR3 comprises 14 residues. Unmatched junction bases numbered 4, after V lost 3 bases and J lost 10 bases. CDR3 nucleotides: TGTGCCAGCAGCTTGGGACAGGGTGGATCACCCCTCCACTTT. The encoded protein is CASSLGQGGSPLHF.

The J gene is TRBJ2-5, the V gene TRBV15, with 14 bases fitting TRBD2. The V gene's germline CDR1 is LNHNV and CDR2 YYDKDF (reference sequence). Unmatched junction bases numbered 9, after V lost 0 bases and J lost 3 bases. The CDR3 runs to 19 residues. CDR3 bases: TGTGCCACCAGCAGAGACGGTTCCGCGACTAGCGGGGGGGAAGAGACCCAGTACTTC. Its protein is CATSRDGSATSGGEETQYF.

This clone was picked up many times. This chain joins TRBV4-2 and TRBJ2-3; 10 bases agree with TRBD1. CDR3 length: 16 amino acids. J was trimmed by 4 bases and V by 0 bases; bases with no gene match: 4. CDR1 is LGHNA and CDR2 is YNFKEQ in the germline V gene. CDR3 residues: CASSQDRGTGADTQYF. In DNA, the CDR3 is TGTGCCAGCAGCCAAGATCGTGGGACAGGGGCAGATACGCAGTATTTT.

The chain couples TRBV19 to TRBJ1-4; 9 nucleotides align to TRBD1. CDR3 size: 14 residues. After removal of 7 bases from V and 7 bases from J, the junction contained 7 bases not matched to a gene. Looked up from germline, CDR1 is LNHDA and CDR2 is SQIVND (reference sequence). The CDR3 sequence: CASTKGQGIEKLFF. CDR3 nucleotide sequence: TGTGCCAGTACCAAAGGACAGGGGATTGAAAAACTGTTTTTT.

The V and J genes are TRBV5-1 and TRBJ2-5; D gene unclear. The CDR3 extends over 14 amino acids. CDR1 is SGHRS and CDR2 is YFSETQ in the germline V gene. Trimming stripped 0 bases from V and 0 bases from J, with 6 bases between. DNA of the CDR3: TGCGCCAGCAGCTTGGGGGCCAACCAAGAGACCCAGTACTTC. Translation gives CASSLGANQETQYF.

The chain recombines TRBV29-1 with TRBJ2-5; D not resolved. The CDR3 runs 13 residues. Trimming shortened V by 7 bases and J by 3 bases, and 15 bases separated the two germline ends. Germline-derived CDR1 and CDR2 are SQVTM and ANQGSEA. CDR3 in DNA: TGCAGCGCCACGGTGAATCTAGAAGAGACCCAGTACTTC. It is translated as CSATVNLEETQYF.

In this sample, this clone turned up a few times. The chain has TRBV15 and TRBJ1-3; the D gene is possibly TRBD1 (5 bases). The CDR3 sequence is 15 residues long. Trimming left V 0 bases short and J 6 bases short, with 12 bases between. Germline lookup yields CDR1 LNHNV and CDR2 YYDKDF (reference sequence). The CDR3 DNA reads as TGTGCCACCAGCAGAGATCAAGGGGTGGAAAACACCATATATTTT. Residues: CATSRDQGVENTIYF.

The V call is TRBV5-1, the J call TRBJ2-5; D is possibly TRBD2 (7 bases). Trimming removed 5 bases at V and 1 base at J, with 15 bases between. Germline V gives CDR1 SGHRS, CDR2 YFSETQ. This CDR3 contains 15 residues. CDR3 amino acids: CASRTGGGPQETQYF. The CDR3, as DNA: TGCGCCAGCAGGACGGGCGGGGGCCCCCAAGAGACCCAGTACTTC.

A single count supports this clone. The rearrangement links TRBV9 to TRBJ2-3; perhaps TRBD2 as D (6 bases). The CDR3 length is 14 residues. Trimming left V 0 bases short and J 2 bases short, with 7 bases between. CDR1 and CDR2 (germline): SGDLS, YYNGEE. CDR3 sequence (DNA): TGTGCCAGCAGCGTAGGGGACTCCACAGATACGCAGTATTTT. It yields the protein CASSVGDSTDTQYF.

This chain joins TRBV18 and TRBJ1-1; tentative D call: TRBD1 (5 bases). The CDR3 runs 15 residues. CDR1 is KGHSH, CDR2 LQKENI, per germline. V was shortened by 3 bases and J by 4 bases, with 15 bases between the two germline ends. CDR3: CASSPRTTGGTEAFF. The CDR3 DNA sequence: TGTGCCAGCTCACCGAGGACAACCGGGGGCACTGAAGCTTTCTTT. Full variable domain (rest looked up from reference TRBV18 and TRBJ1-1): NAGVMQNPRHLVRRRGQEARLRCSPMKGHSHVYWYRQLPEEGLKFMVYLQKENIIDESGMPKERFSAEFPKEGPSILRIQQVVRGDSAAYFCASSPRTTGGTEAFFGQGTRLTVV.

The chain recombines TRBV2 with TRBJ1-2; D is ambiguous. Germline CDR1 is SNHLY and CDR2 is FYNNEI. V shed 4 bases and J shed 2 bases, with 5 bases lying between them. This CDR3 region has 12 residues. CDR3 in DNA: TGTGCCAGCAGTGTTTCGAACTATGGCTACACCTTC. This gives the protein CASSVSNYGYTF.

The rearrangement links TRBV19 to TRBJ1-6; a possible D gene is TRBD1 (5 bases). This CDR3 region has 15 residues. V lost 8 bases to trimming and J lost 9 bases, with 20 bases between them. In germline, CDR1 is LNHDA, CDR2 SQIVND (reference sequence). CDR3 DNA: TGTGCCAGTGCCTCCTCAGGGTCCCCAGGTTCACCCCTCCACTTT. This translates into CASASSGSPGSPLHF. The entire variable domain, with the rest obtained from reference TRBV19 and TRBJ1-6, is as follows: DGGITQSPKYLFRKEGQNVTLSCEQNLNHDAMYWYRQDPGQGLRLIYYSQIVNDFQKGDIAEGYSVSREKKESFPLTVTSAQKNPTAFYLCASASSGSPGSPLHFGNGTRLTVT.

The chain joins TRBV2 to TRBJ2-5; the D gene is possibly TRBD2 (6 bases). V was trimmed by 1 base and J by 5 bases, leaving 17 bases between them. Germline-derived CDR1 and CDR2 are SNHLY and FYNNEI. The CDR3 consists of 16 residues. The CDR3 reads CASSEERGGGKETQYF. DNA of the CDR3: TGTGCCAGCAGTGAAGAACGGGGAGGAGGGAAGGAGACCCAGTACTTC.

About this clone itself: Other DNA sequences of this sample code for an identical CDR3. The rearrangement links TRBV6-5 to TRBJ1-1, with D possibly being TRBD1 (6 bases). Looked up from germline, CDR1 is MNHEY and CDR2 is SVGAGI. This CDR3 contains 13 residues. V lost 6 bases to trimming and J lost 1 base, with 9 bases between them. In DNA, the CDR3 is TGTGCCAGCAGGCAGGGGCAGAACACTGAAGCTTTCTTT. Residues: CASRQGQNTEAFF.

As concerns this clone: An end of the junction differs from the germline gene, which may be a read error. The chain is built from TRBV19 and TRBJ2-5; D may be TRBD1 (6 bases). The CDR3 has 16 amino acids. Per germline, CDR1 LNHDA and CDR2 SQIVND (reference sequence). The CDR3 DNA sequence: TGTGCCAGTAGTATAGCTTGGACAGCGTCGCAAGGGACCCAGTACTTC. Its translation: CASSIAWTASQGTQYF.

V and J are TRBV7-9 and TRBJ1-1; D is unresolved. This CDR3 is built from 12 residues. Trimming shortened V by 3 bases and J by 0 bases, and 2 bases separated the two germline ends. Germline V gene lookup returns CDR1 SEHNR and CDR2 FQNEAQ (reference sequence). The DNA for the CDR3 is TGTGCCAGCAGCTTCATGAACACTGAAGCTTTCTTT. Translation: CASSFMNTEAFF.

V usage is TRBV5-5 and J usage is TRBJ2-5; 7 bases are a match to TRBD1. Germline assignment: CDR1 SGHKS and CDR2 YYEKEE (reference sequence). The V segment lost 6 bases and the J segment 3 bases; nucleotides outside the gene matches: 5. CDR3 length: 13 residues. CDR3 region: CASTLGTEETQYF. In DNA form, the CDR3 reads TGTGCCAGCACCCTCGGGACAGAAGAGACCCAGTACTTC.

The V call is TRBV6-4, the J call TRBJ1-2, with D hard to call. The CDR3 totals 14 residues. V lost 0 bases and J lost 10, with 15 bases in between. Germline V gives CDR1 MRHNA, CDR2 SNTAGT. In DNA form, the CDR3 reads TGTGCCAGCAGTGACTCGATGGCTAGTCTGGACTACACCTTC. Protein product: CASSDSMASLDYTF.

This clone was observed once. The CDR3 bases are TGTGCCAGCAGCCCGTATGCGGAGAACACTGAAGCTTTCTTT. This encodes CASSPYAENTEAFF. The rearrangement uses TRBV7-7 and TRBJ1-1, with unresolved D. The CDR3 has 14 amino acids. The V end lost 5 bases, the J end lost 1 base, and 11 bases lay between the germline ends. Looked up from germline, CDR1 is SSHAT and CDR2 is FNYEAQ (reference sequence).

The CDR3 nucleotides are TGCGCCAGCATCCAGGGGGATCAGCCCCAGCATTTT. Its translation: CASIQGDQPQHF. The chain has TRBV10-2 and TRBJ1-5; 7 bases agree with TRBD1. V was clipped by 7 bases and J by 5 bases; unmatched bases: 2. The CDR3 length is 12 residues. Per germline, CDR1 WSHSY and CDR2 SAAADI.

CDR3 loop: CASSLDRGNSPLHF. CDR3 nucleotides: TGTGCCAGCAGCTTAGACAGGGGGAATTCACCCCTCCACTTT. J is TRBJ1-6 and V is TRBV7-9; 8 bases are a match to TRBD1. CDR3 length equals 14 residues. Germline V gene sequence: CDR1 SEHNR, CDR2 FQNEAQ (reference sequence). With V trimmed by 1 base and J by 7 bases, 0 bases remained unmatched.

The rearrangement uses TRBV28 and TRBJ2-1; D remains unclear. Trimming removed 9 bases from V and 6 bases from J, with 21 bases in between. Germline-derived CDR1 and CDR2 are MDHEN and SYDVKM. The CDR3 covers 15 residues. In DNA form, the CDR3 reads TGTGCCAGTAAACCGAACCAGGCCTCCGCCAATGAGCAGTTCTTC. This gives the protein CASKPNQASANEQFF.

The J gene is TRBJ1-4, the V gene TRBV5-1, with TRBD1 matching 9 bases. The CDR3 runs 17 residues. Germline assignment: CDR1 SGHRS and CDR2 YFSETQ. The junction had 11 bases not matched to a gene; V was cut back by 4 bases and J by 4 bases. CDR3 amino acids: CASSPTAGTGLNEKLFF. Written as DNA, the CDR3 is TGCGCCAGCAGCCCCACCGCCGGGACAGGGCTTAATGAAAAACTGTTTTTT. The complete variable domain, with remaining parts taken from reference TRBV5-1 and TRBJ1-4, reads KAGVTQTPRYLIKTRGQQVTLSCSPISGHRSVSWYQQTPGQGLQFLFEYFSETQRNKGNFPGRFSGRQFSNSRSEMNVSTLELGDSALYLCASSPTAGTGLNEKLFFGSGTQLSVL.

The genes are TRBV4-1 and TRBJ1-2; D not resolved. V gave up 4 bases and J gave up 4 bases, with 16 bases separating them. The CDR3 consists of 15 residues. Germline V lookup: CDR1 MGHRA, CDR2 YSYEKL. In DNA form, the CDR3 reads TGCGCCAGCAGCCTAGCGCGAGATCTTTTCTATGGCTACACCTTC. Translation gives CASSLARDLFYGYTF.

This CDR3 is CASSPLRGANTGELFF. In nucleotides, the CDR3 is TGTGCCAGCAGCCCTTTGCGGGGCGCGAACACCGGGGAGCTGTTTTTT. V and J are TRBV11-2 and TRBJ2-2; D might be TRBD2 (6 bases). Germline V gives CDR1 SGHAT, CDR2 FQNNGV. V lost 5 bases to trimming and J lost 0 bases, with 13 bases between them. The CDR3 totals 16 residues.

This clone was detected only a few times. The V call is TRBV5-8, the J call TRBJ2-2; D is possibly TRBD1 (5 bases). There are 14 residues in the CDR3. Germline CDR1 SGHTS, CDR2 YDEGEE. V lost 9 bases and J lost 7, with 19 bases in between. CDR3 loop: CATRRGYSGGELFF. The CDR3 nucleotides read TGTGCCACCCGAAGGGGTTACTCCGGCGGGGAGCTGTTTTTT.

This clone was seen more than once but under ten times. The chain is built from TRBV2 and TRBJ2-3; D possibly corresponds to TRBD1 (6 bases). V was trimmed by 5 bases and J by 2 bases, leaving 14 bases between them. CDR1 and CDR2 from the germline V gene are SNHLY and FYNNEI. The CDR3 is 15 residues long. CDR3 bases: TGTGCCAGCAGTCAACAGGGAACTCCCACAGATACGCAGTATTTT. This sequence encodes CASSQQGTPTDTQYF.

This chain links TRBV18 with TRBJ1-1, with a possible D match to TRBD1 (6 bases). There are 14 residues in the CDR3. Trimming pared 4 bases from V and 5 bases from J, leaving 14 bases between. Germline V CDR1 and CDR2: KGHSH, LQKENI. As DNA, the CDR3 is TGTGCCAGCTCACAGGGAGGGGGTTTAACTGAAGCTTTCTTT. Its protein product is CASSQGGGLTEAFF. Full variable domain (rest looked up from reference TRBV18 and TRBJ1-1): NAGVMQNPRHLVRRRGQEARLRCSPMKGHSHVYWYRQLPEEGLKFMVYLQKENIIDESGMPKERFSAEFPKEGPSILRIQQVVRGDSAAYFCASSQGGGLTEAFFGQGTRLTVV.